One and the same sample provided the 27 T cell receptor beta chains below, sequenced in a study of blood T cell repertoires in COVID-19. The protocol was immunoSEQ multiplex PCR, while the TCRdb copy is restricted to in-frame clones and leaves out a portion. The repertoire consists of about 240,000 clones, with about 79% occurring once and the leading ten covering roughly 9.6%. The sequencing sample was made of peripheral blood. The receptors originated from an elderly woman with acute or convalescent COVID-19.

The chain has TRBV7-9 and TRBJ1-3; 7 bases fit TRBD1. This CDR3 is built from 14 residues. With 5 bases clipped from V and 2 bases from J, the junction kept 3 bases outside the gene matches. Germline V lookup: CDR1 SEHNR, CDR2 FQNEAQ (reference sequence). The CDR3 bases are TGTGCCAGCAGCCTCACAGGGGCTGGAAACACCATATATTTT. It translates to CASSLTGAGNTIYF.

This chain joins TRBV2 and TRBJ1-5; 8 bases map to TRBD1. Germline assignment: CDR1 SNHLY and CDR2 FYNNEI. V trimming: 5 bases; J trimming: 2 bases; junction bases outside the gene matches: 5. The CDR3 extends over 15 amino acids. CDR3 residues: CASSPDRAGNQPQHF. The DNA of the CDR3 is TGTGCCAGCAGTCCGGACAGGGCGGGCAATCAGCCCCAGCATTTT. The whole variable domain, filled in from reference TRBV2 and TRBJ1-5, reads EPEVTQTPSHQVTQMGQEVILRCVPISNHLYFYWYRQILGQKVEFLVSFYNNEISEKSEIFDDQFSVERPDGSNFTLKIRSTKLEDSAMYFCASSPDRAGNQPQHFGDGTRLSIL.

The CDR3 protein is CASSPLTDLGTEAFF. The DNA for the CDR3 is TGTGCCAGCTCACCCCTGACAGACCTCGGCACTGAAGCTTTCTTT. V usage is TRBV18 and J usage is TRBJ1-1; possibly TRBD1 for D (5 bases). The CDR3 has 15 amino acids. The V and J ends lost 3 bases and 4 bases respectively, with 15 bases between them. Germline V CDR1 and CDR2: KGHSH, LQKENI.

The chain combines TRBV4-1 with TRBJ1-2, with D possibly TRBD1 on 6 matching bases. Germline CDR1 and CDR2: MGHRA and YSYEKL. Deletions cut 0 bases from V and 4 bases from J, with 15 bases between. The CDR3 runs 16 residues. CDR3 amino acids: CASSQDGGQGFYGYTF. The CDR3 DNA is TGCGCCAGCAGCCAAGACGGGGGGCAGGGGTTCTATGGCTACACCTTC.

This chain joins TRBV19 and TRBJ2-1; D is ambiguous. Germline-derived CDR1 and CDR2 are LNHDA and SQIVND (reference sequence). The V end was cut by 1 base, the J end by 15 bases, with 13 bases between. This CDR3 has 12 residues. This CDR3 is CASSIVSGRRFF. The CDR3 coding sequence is TGTGCCAGTAGTATAGTGTCGGGTCGGAGGTTCTTC.

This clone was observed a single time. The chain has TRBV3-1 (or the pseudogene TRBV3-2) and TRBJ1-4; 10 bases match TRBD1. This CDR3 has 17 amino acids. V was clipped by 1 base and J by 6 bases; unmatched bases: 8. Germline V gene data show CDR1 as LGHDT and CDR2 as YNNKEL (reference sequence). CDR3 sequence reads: CASSQGLRDRGYEKLFF. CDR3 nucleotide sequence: TGTGCCAGCAGCCAAGGCCTCCGGGACAGGGGATATGAAAAACTGTTTTTT.

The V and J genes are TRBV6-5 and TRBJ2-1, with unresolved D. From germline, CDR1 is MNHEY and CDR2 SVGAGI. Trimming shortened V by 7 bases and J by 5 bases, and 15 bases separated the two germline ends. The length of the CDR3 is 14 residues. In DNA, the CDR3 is TGTGCCAGCACTCCCTCCGGCCGGGACAATGAGCAGTTCTTC. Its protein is CASTPSGRDNEQFF.

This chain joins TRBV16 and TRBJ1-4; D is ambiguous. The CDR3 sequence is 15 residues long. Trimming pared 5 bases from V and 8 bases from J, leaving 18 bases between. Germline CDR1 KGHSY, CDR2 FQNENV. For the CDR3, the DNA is TGTGCCAGCAGCAAACGACCAAGGACGGGGGAAAAACTGTTTTTT. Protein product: CASSKRPRTGEKLFF.

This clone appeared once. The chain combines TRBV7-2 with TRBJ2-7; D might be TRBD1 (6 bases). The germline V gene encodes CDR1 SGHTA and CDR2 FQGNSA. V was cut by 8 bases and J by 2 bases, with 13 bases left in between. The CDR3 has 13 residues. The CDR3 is CASARRGTYEQYF. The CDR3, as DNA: TGTGCCAGCGCTCGAAGGGGGACCTACGAGCAGTACTTC.

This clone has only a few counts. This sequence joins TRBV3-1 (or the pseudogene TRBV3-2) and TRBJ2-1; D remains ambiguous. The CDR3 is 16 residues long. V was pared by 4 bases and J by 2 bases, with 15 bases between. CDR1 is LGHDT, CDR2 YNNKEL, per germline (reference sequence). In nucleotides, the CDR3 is TGTGCCAGCAGCCCTATGATTGGAGTCCCCTACAATGAGCAGTTCTTC. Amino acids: CASSPMIGVPYNEQFF.

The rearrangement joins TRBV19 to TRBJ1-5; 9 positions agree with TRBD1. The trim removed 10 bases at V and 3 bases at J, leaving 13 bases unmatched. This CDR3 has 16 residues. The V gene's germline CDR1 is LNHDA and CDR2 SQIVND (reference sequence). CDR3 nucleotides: TGTGCCACCCGTAAGGAGGACAGGGGCAACAATCAGCCCCAGCATTTT. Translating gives CATRKEDRGNNQPQHF.

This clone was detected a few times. For the CDR3, the DNA is TGTGCCAGTTCACTAGCGGGGGGGCTAAGTCTCCGTACAGATACGCAGTATTTT. Amino acids: CASSLAGGLSLRTDTQYF. The rearrangement joins TRBV9 to TRBJ2-3; 13 positions agree with TRBD2. Trimming removed 8 bases from V and 3 bases from J; junction bases left unmatched: 15. CDR3 size: 18 residues. Germline lookup yields CDR1 SGDLS and CDR2 YYNGEE.

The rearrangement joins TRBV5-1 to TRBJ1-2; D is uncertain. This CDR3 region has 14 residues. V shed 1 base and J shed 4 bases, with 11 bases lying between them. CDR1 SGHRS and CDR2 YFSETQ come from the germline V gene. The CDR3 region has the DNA TGCGCCAGCAGCTTGTCAGGTTTTAGCTATGGCTACACCTTC. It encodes CASSLSGFSYGYTF.

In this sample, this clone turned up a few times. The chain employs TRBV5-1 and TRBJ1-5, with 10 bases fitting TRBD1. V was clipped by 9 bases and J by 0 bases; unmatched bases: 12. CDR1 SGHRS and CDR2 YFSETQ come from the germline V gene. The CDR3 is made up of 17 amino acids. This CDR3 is CANKRDRGGYSNQPQHF. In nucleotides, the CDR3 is TGCGCCAACAAACGGGACAGGGGAGGCTATAGCAATCAGCCCCAGCATTTT. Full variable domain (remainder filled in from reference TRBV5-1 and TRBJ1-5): KAGVTQTPRYLIKTRGQQVTLSCSPISGHRSVSWYQQTPGQGLQFLFEYFSETQRNKGNFPGRFSGRQFSNSRSEMNVSTLELGDSALYLCANKRDRGGYSNQPQHFGDGTRLSIL.

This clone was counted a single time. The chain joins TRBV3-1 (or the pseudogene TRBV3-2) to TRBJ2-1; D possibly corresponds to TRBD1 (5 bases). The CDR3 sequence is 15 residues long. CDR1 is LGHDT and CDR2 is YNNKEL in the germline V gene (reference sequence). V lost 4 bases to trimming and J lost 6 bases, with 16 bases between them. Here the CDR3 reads CASSLELGAGNEQFF. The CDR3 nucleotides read TGTGCCAGCAGCCTAGAACTTGGGGCTGGCAATGAGCAGTTCTTC.

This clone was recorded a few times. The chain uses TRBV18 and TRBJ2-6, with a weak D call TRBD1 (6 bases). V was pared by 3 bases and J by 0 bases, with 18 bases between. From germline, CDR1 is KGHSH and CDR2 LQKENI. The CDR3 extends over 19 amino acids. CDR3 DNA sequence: TGTGCCAGCTCACCCATAAAACCGGACAGCAGCTCTGGGGCCAACGTCCTGACTTTC. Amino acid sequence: CASSPIKPDSSSGANVLTF.

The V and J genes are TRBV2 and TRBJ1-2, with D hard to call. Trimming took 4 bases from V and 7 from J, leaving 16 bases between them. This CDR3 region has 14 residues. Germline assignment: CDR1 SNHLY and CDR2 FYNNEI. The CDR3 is CASSAGLGVSGYTF. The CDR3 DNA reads TGTGCCAGCAGTGCTGGGCTGGGAGTTAGTGGCTACACCTTC.

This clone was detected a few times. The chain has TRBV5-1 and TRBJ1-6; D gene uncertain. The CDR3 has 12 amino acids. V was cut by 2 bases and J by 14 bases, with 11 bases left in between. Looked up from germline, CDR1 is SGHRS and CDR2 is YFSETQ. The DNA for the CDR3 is TGCGCCAGCAGCTTAGAGGGAGGCACCCTCCACTTT. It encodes CASSLEGGTLHF.

The CDR3 region has the DNA TGCGCCAGCAGCTTGTATCCGGGTAAGAACACTGAAGCTTTCTTT. This encodes CASSLYPGKNTEAFF. This chain uses TRBV5-1 with TRBJ1-1; D not certain. The CDR3 totals 15 residues. V was cut by 1 base and J by 1 base, with 11 bases left in between. Germline CDR1 and CDR2: SGHRS and YFSETQ.

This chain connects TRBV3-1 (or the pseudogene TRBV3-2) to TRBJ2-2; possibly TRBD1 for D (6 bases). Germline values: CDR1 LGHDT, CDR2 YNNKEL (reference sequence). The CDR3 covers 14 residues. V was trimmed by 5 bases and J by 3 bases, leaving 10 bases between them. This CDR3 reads CASSWGPDTGELFF. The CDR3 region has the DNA TGTGCCAGCAGCTGGGGGCCTGACACCGGGGAGCTGTTTTTT.

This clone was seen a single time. The CDR3 coding sequence is TGTGCCAGCAGCTCTAGCGGGGAGTATGTAGATACGCAGTATTTT. Translation: CASSSSGEYVDTQYF. This chain links TRBV7-3 with TRBJ2-3; the match to TRBD2 covers 9 bases. The CDR3 length is 15 residues. Germline CDR1 reads SGHTA; CDR2 reads FQGTGA. With 4 bases clipped from V and 5 bases from J, the junction kept 7 bases outside the gene matches.

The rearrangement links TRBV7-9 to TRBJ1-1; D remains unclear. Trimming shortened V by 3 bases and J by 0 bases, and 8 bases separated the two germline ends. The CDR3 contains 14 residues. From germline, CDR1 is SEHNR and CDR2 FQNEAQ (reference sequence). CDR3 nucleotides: TGTGCCAGCAGCTTCACTTCATTGAACACTGAAGCTTTCTTT. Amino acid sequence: CASSFTSLNTEAFF.

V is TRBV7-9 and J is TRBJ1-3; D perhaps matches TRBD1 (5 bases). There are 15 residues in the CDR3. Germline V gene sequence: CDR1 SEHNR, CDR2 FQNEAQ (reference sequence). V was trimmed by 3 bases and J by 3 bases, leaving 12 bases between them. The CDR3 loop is CASSLGVQGGNTIYF. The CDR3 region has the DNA TGTGCCAGCAGCTTGGGCGTGCAGGGTGGAAACACCATATATTTT.

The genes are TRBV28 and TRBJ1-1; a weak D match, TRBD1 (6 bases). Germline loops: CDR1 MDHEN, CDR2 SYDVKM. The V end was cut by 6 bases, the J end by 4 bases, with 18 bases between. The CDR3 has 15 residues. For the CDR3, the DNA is TGTGCCAGCAGCCCCGAGGGGGGGCGTTCCACTGAAGCTTTCTTT. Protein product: CASSPEGGRSTEAFF.

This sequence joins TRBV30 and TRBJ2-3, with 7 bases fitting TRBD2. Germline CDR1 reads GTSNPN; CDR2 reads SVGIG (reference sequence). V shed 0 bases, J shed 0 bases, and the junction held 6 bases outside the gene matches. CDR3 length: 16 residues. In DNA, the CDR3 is TGTGCCTGGAGTGTACAGCGGGGAGCTAGCACAGATACGCAGTATTTT. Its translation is CAWSVQRGASTDTQYF.

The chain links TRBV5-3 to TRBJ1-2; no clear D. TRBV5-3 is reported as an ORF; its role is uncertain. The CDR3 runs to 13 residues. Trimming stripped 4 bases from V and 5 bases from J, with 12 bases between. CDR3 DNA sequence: TGTGCCAGAAGCCCACGCCACCGGTATGGCTACACCTTC. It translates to CARSPRHRYGYTF.

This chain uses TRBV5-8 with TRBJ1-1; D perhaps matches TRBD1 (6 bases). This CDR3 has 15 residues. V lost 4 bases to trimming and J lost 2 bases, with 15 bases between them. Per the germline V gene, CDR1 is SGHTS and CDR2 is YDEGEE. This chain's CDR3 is CASSPRTATNTEAFF. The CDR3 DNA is TGTGCCAGCAGCCCGCGGACAGCAACTAACACTGAAGCTTTCTTT.